Each of the 21 T cell receptor beta chains below was sequenced from the same sample in a study of monozygotic twins with inflammatory bowel disease. Each CDR3 protein gets one entry in TCRdb, which reprocessed the 5' RACE reads and gives no DNA. The sample holds some 90,000 distinct CDR3 sequences. Sequenced material: blood. The receptors shown here come from a human donor with ulcerative colitis or Crohn's disease, or a healthy co-twin of an affected twin (not recorded which).

The chain joins TRBV4-1 to TRBJ2-2. Germline V lookup: CDR1 MGHRA, CDR2 YSYEKL. There are 18 residues in the CDR3. CDR3 loop: CASSLFGVGNTNTGELFF.

This CDR3 is CASSLKLNGETQYF. The genes are TRBV7-9 and TRBJ2-5. The CDR3 has 14 residues. Germline V gene sequence: CDR1 SEHNR, CDR2 FQNEAQ (reference sequence).

This chain uses TRBV5-5 with TRBJ1-2. Germline CDR1 and CDR2: SGHKS and YYEKEE (reference sequence). CDR3 length equals 13 residues. The CDR3 protein is CASSLGQVDGYTF.

The chain couples TRBV7-2 to TRBJ1-5; as DNA is missing, the TRBD1 call by TCRdb cannot be tested. This CDR3 region has 15 residues. Germline V gives CDR1 SGHTA, CDR2 FQGNSA. The CDR3 spells CASSVPDGGSQPQHF.

The rearrangement uses TRBV5-8 and TRBJ1-4; TCRdb returns TRBD1, unconfirmable since there is no DNA. The CDR3 totals 17 residues. Per germline, CDR1 SGHTS and CDR2 YDEGEE. Here the CDR3 reads CASSLGQISGRNEKLFF.

The chain uses TRBV7-2 and TRBJ1-4. The germline gives CDR1 SGHTA, CDR2 FQGNSA. The CDR3 covers 16 residues. This CDR3 is CASSPQDLRANEKLFF.

The chain joins TRBV5-1 to TRBJ2-5; the D gene TCRdb calls, TRBD1, cannot be checked with no DNA. The CDR3 runs 14 residues. Germline V gives CDR1 SGHRS, CDR2 YFSETQ. The chain's CDR3 is CASSPLGMQETQYF.

The chain has TRBV5-1 and TRBJ2-3; TCRdb's assignment of TRBD1 cannot be checked, as there is no DNA. The CDR3 has 16 amino acids. CDR1 is SGHRS, CDR2 YFSETQ, per germline. This CDR3 is CASSLLGGGKLDTQYF.

The J gene is TRBJ2-1, the V gene TRBV7-7; without DNA, the TCRdb call of TRBD1 cannot be checked. CDR1 is SSHAT, CDR2 FNYEAQ, per germline (reference sequence). This CDR3 is built from 14 residues. CDR3 loop: CASSAGQGVSEQFF.

The J gene is TRBJ2-2, the V gene TRBV7-3; TCRdb reports TRBD2, a call that lacks DNA to check it against. Germline V CDR1 and CDR2: SGHTA, FQGTGA. The CDR3 is 17 residues long. CDR3 sequence reads: CASSREGASRDTGELFF.

The rearrangement links TRBV6-1 to TRBJ1-6; TCRdb picks TRBD1, but there is no DNA to check that call. This CDR3 is 14 amino acids long. The germline V gene has CDR1 MNHNS and CDR2 SASEGT. The CDR3 protein is CASTTPERGSPLHF.

The CDR3 region is CASSPGDRERRLNYEQYF. The chain couples TRBV18 to TRBJ2-7; TCRdb's D call of TRBD1 is untestable without DNA. This CDR3 has 18 amino acids. Germline-derived CDR1 and CDR2 are KGHSH and LQKENI.

This chain links TRBV12-3 or TRBV12-4 with TRBJ1-4; the TRBD1 assignment by TCRdb is unverifiable without DNA. The CDR3 contains 13 residues. This CDR3 is CASSTGPNEKLFF.

CDR3 loop: CASGLGQSTDTQYF. The genes are TRBV12-5 and TRBJ2-3. Per germline, CDR1 LGHNT and CDR2 FRNRAP. The CDR3 covers 14 residues.

The chain combines TRBV29-1 with TRBJ2-7; without DNA, the TCRdb call of TRBD1 cannot be checked. Germline V gene data show CDR1 as SQVTM and CDR2 as ANQGSEA. The length of the CDR3 is 16 residues. CDR3 protein: CSVEAEGDESSYEQYF.

The J gene is TRBJ2-5, the V gene TRBV5-4; TCRdb selects TRBD1, and the lack of DNA leaves this call unchecked. Germline loops: CDR1 SGHNT, CDR2 YYREEE (reference sequence). The CDR3 has 13 amino acids. The chain's CDR3 is CASSPPRDETQYF. The full variable domain, rest sourced from reference TRBV5-4 and TRBJ2-5, is ETGVTQSPTHLIKTRGQQVTLRCSSQSGHNTVSWYQQALGQGPQFIFQYYREEENGRGNFPPRFSGLQFPNYSSELNVNALELDDSALYLCASSPPRDETQYFGPGTRLLVL.

The chain links TRBV2 to TRBJ2-1; TCRdb indicates TRBD2, and absent DNA this call remains unverified. The CDR3 has 20 residues. CDR1 is SNHLY, CDR2 FYNNEI, per germline. CDR3 region: CASSARPLFTSGRSYNEQFF.

V gene TRBV4-1 combines with J gene TRBJ1-2. CDR3 length equals 15 residues. Per germline, CDR1 MGHRA and CDR2 YSYEKL. CDR3 sequence reads: CASSQVREVHYGYTF.

The chain recombines TRBV5-4 with TRBJ2-4; the TCRdb call, TRBD1, lacks DNA for checking. Germline V lookup: CDR1 SGHNT, CDR2 YYREEE (reference sequence). The CDR3 length is 17 residues. CDR3 in amino acids: CASSLDRGRPAKNIQYF.

The J gene is TRBJ1-1, the V gene TRBV20-1; TCRdb returns TRBD1, unconfirmable since there is no DNA. CDR3 length equals 16 residues. Germline V gene lookup returns CDR1 DFQATT and CDR2 SNEGSKA (reference sequence). CDR3 in amino acids: CSARDYGTGDNTEAFF.

The chain is built from TRBV28 and TRBJ1-2; TCRdb proposes TRBD1, but this gene call is untestable without DNA. The length of the CDR3 is 15 residues. Germline CDR1 reads MDHEN; CDR2 reads SYDVKM. The chain's CDR3 is CASSLLKQGYYGYTF.